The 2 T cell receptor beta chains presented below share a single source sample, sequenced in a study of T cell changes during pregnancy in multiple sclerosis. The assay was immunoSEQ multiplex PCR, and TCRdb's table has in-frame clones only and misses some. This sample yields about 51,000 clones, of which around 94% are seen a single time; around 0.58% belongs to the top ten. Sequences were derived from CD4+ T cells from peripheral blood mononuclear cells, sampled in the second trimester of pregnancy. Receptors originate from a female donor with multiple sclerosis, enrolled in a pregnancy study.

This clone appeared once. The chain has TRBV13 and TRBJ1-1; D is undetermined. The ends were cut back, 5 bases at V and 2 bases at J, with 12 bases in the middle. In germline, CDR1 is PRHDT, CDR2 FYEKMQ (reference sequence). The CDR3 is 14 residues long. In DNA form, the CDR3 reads TGTGCCAGCAGCGTGCGGAATGTCAACACTGAAGCTTTCTTT. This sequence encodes CASSVRNVNTEAFF.

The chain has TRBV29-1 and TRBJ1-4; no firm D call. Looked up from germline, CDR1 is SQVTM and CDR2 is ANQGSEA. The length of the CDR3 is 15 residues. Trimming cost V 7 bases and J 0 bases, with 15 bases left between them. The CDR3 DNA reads TGCAGCGCAAGACTTACAAGCGCAACTAATGAAAAACTGTTTTTT. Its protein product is CSARLTSATNEKLFF.